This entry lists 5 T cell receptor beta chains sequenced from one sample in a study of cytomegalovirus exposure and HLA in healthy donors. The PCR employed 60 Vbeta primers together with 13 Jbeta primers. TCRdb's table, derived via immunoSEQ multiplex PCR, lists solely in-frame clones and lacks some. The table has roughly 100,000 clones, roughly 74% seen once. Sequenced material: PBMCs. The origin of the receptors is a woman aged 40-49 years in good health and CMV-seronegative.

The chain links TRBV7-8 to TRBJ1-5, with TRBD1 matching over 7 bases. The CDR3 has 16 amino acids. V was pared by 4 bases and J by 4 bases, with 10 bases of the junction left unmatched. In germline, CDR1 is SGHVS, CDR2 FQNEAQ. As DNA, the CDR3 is TGTGCCAGCAGCTCGGGACAGCGCAACCTAAATCAGCCCCAGCATTTT. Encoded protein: CASSSGQRNLNQPQHF.

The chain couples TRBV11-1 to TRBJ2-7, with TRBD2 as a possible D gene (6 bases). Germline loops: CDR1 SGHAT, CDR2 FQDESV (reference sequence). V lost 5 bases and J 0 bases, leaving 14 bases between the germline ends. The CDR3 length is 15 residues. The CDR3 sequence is CASSPDGGISYEQYF. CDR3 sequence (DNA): TGTGCCAGCAGCCCCGACGGGGGAATCTCCTACGAGCAGTACTTC.

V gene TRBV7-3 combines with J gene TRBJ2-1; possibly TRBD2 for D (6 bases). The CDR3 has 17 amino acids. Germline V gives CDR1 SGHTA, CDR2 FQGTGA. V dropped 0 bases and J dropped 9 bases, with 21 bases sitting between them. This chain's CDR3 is CASSLTSGGARMGEQFF. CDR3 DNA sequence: TGTGCCAGCAGCTTAACGTCCGGCGGGGCCAGAATGGGTGAGCAGTTCTTC.

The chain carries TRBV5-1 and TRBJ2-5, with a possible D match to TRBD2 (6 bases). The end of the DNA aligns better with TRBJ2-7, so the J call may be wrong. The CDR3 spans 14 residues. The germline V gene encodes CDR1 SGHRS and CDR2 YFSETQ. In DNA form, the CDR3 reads TGCGCCAGCAGCTTGGAAGGTAGCGGTTACGAGCAGTACTTC. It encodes CASSLEGSGYEQYF.

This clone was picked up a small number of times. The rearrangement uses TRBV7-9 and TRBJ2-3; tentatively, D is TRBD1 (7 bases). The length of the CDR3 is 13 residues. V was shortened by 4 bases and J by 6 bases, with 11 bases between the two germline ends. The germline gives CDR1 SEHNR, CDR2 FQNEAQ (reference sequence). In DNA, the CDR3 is TGTGCCAGCAGCTCCAGGGGGGCGGATACGCAGTATTTT. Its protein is CASSSRGADTQYF.